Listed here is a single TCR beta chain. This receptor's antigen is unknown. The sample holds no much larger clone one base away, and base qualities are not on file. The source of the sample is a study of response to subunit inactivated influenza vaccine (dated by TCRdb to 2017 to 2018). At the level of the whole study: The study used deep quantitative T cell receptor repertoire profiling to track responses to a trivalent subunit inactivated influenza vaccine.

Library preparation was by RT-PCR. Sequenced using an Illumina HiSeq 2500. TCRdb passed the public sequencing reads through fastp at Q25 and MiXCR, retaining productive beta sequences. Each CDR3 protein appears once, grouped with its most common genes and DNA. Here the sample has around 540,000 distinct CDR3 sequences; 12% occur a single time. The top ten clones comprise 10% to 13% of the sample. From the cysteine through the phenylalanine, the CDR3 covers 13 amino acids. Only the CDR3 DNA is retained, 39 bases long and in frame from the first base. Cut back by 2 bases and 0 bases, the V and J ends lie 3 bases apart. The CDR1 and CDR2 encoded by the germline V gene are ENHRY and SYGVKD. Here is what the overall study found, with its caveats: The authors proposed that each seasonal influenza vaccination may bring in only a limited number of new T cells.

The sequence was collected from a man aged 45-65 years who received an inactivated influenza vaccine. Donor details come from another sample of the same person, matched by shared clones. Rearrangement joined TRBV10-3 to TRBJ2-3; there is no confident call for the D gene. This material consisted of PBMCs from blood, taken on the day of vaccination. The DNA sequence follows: TGTGCCATCAGTGAGACCAGCACAGATACGCAGTATTTT. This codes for CAISETSTDTQYF.